Listed below are T cell receptor beta chains from one sample, sequenced in a study of T cell responses to AZD1222 COVID-19 vaccine. The assay was immunoSEQ multiplex PCR, and TCRdb's table has in-frame clones only and misses some. The sample gives 100,000 to 120,000 clones, around 84% of which show up once; 3% to 3.5% is in the top ten. Material: peripheral blood, obtained on day 0 of AZD1222 vaccination. Receptor source: an adult in good health. Both conserved end residues are part of each CDR3. The order of the fields is J gene, V gene, D gene, clone size, CDR3 protein, CDR3 DNA. A D gene is named only where the DNA matches it firmly. Not all rows give a size; the values are once, few, many and, for expanded clones, a class.

TRBJ1-5 | TRBV7-8 | . | . | CASSWNRVGNQPQHF | TGTGCCAGCAGCTGGAACAGGGTAGGCAATCAGCCCCAGCATTTT
TRBJ2-7 | TRBV3-1/TRBV3-2 | TRBD1 | . | CASSQGSGQGSEQYF | TGTGCCAGCAGCCAAGGCTCGGGACAGGGATCCGAGCAGTACTTC
TRBJ1-6 | TRBV7-9 | TRBD1 | few | CASSPTGDRSIAPLHF | TGTGCCAGCAGCCCGACAGGGGATCGGTCGATTGCACCCCTCCACTTT
TRBJ2-2 | TRBV5-4 | TRBD2 | few | CASSWGLASNTGELFF | TGTGCCAGCAGCTGGGGACTAGCGTCGAACACCGGGGAGCTGTTTTTT
TRBJ1-2 | TRBV28 | . | . | CASSLQGRGYTF | TGTGCCAGCAGTCTGCAGGGTAGGGGCTACACCTTC
TRBJ2-2 | TRBV11-3 | TRBD2 | . | CASSPVGLAGGHTGELFF | TGTGCCAGCAGCCCCGTGGGACTAGCGGGGGGCCACACCGGGGAGCTGTTTTTT
TRBJ1-4 | TRBV28 | . | few | CASSTTADGEKLFF | TGTGCCAGCAGTACGACAGCGGACGGGGAAAAACTGTTTTTT
TRBJ1-1 | TRBV19 | . | . | CASRNAGRGAFF | TGTGCCAGCAGAAACGCGGGCAGAGGAGCTTTCTTT
TRBJ2-3 | TRBV5-1 | TRBD1 | . | CASSLGEGTGIFMDTQYF | TGCGCCAGCAGCTTGGGGGAAGGGACAGGAATATTTATGGATACGCAGTATTTT
TRBJ1-6 | TRBV28 | TRBD1 | . | CASSTGGWGDNSPLHF | TGTGCCAGCAGCACAGGGGGCTGGGGTGATAATTCACCCCTCCACTTT
TRBJ1-5 | TRBV20-1 | TRBD1 | once | CSASTGAKNQPQHF | TGCAGTGCCAGTACAGGGGCCAAAAATCAGCCCCAGCATTTT
TRBJ2-1 | TRBV11-3 | TRBD1 | . | CASSLGRQGTSYNEQFF | TGTGCCAGCAGCTTAGGTAGACAGGGGACCTCCTACAATGAGCAGTTCTTC
TRBJ1-6 | TRBV10-2 | . | . | CASSEEGRNSPLHF | TGCGCCAGCAGTGAGGAGGGGAGGAATTCACCCCTCCACTTT
TRBJ2-5 | TRBV4-2 | TRBD1 | . | CASSNRDRQHF | TGTGCCAGCAGCAACCGGGACAGGCAACACTTC
TRBJ2-1 | TRBV5-1 | TRBD2 | . | CASSSSSGGLYNEQFF | TGCGCCAGCAGCTCCTCTAGCGGGGGCCTCTACAATGAGCAGTTCTTC
TRBJ1-1 | TRBV27 | TRBD1 | . | CASRQTGGVTEAFF | TGTGCCAGCAGACAGACAGGGGGTGTCACTGAAGCTTTCTTT
TRBJ1-4 | TRBV30 | . | . | CAAQGGATNEKLFF | TGTGCCGCACAGGGCGGCGCAACTAATGAAAAACTGTTTTTT
TRBJ2-5 | TRBV9 | . | . | CASSVATGGETQYF | TGTGCCAGCAGCGTAGCTACAGGGGGGGAAACCCAGTACTTC